This entry is about one T cell receptor beta chain. The target antigen is unknown. The assay was immunoSEQ multiplex PCR, and TCRdb's table has in-frame clones only and misses some. This repertoire shows 70,000 or so clones, 65% to 85% found once; its top ten account for 4.6%. Time point: baseline, week 1 (first vaccination visit). Noted treatment: pre-vaccination baseline after standard-of-care therapy. Trimming took 0 bases from V and 7 from J, leaving 13 bases between them. The CDR3 has 15 residues. The V gene's germline CDR1 is LNHNV and CDR2 YYDKDF (reference sequence). The data stem from a study of a mutant IDH1 vaccine in newly diagnosed glioma. Across the whole study: Treatment recipients were roughly 62% male and around 40% female, and their mean age was roughly 40 years. Standard pretreatment was either radiotherapy, temozolomide, or, for most, radiochemotherapy with temozolomide. Study-level results: Vaccine-induced immune responses occurred in approximately 93% of patients.

The specimen was peripheral blood mononuclear cells (PBMCs), collected from a glioma patient treated with radiotherapy, temozolomide or both. V is TRBV15 and J is TRBJ2-1; D remains unclear. The receptor's source is a woman aged 18-29 years with glioma. Some clones in this sample may be carry-over from other donors' samples. In DNA, the CDR3 is TGTGCCACCAGCAGAGAGCCCGATTCCGGAAATGAGCAGTTCTTC. It translates to CATSREPDSGNEQFF.